Listed below are T cell receptor beta chains from one sample, sequenced in a study of cytomegalovirus exposure and HLA in healthy donors. Assay: immunoSEQ multiplex PCR; the TCRdb copy retains only in-frame clones and omits some. Counted here are about 170,000 clones, more than 60% occurring once; the ten biggest clones make up 1.4%. The sequencing sample was made of PBMCs. The receptors shown here come from a woman in her 30s in good health and CMV-seropositive. The CDR3 runs from the conserved cysteine through the conserved F or W. The D gene is left open where the match is weak. Size tells how often a clone was seen (once, few, many) or the class of an expanded clone, and some rows leave it out.

d_call	v_call	clone_size	j_call	cdr3_nt	cdr3_aa
.	TRBV29-1	.	TRBJ2-3	TGCAGCGTTGAGGCAATCACAGATACGCAGTATTTT	CSVEAITDTQYF
TRBD2	TRBV7-9	.	TRBJ2-4	TGTGCCAGCAGCGGCGTGGGGGGGAGTAACATTCAGTACTTC	CASSGVGGSNIQYF
TRBD1	TRBV5-6	.	TRBJ1-2	TGTGCCAGCAGCGACGGACAGGAGTACTATGGCTACACCTTC	CASSDGQEYYGYTF
TRBD1	TRBV5-1	.	TRBJ1-5	TGCGCCAGCAGCGTAATGCCGGGACAGGGATATCAGCCCCAGCATTTT	CASSVMPGQGYQPQHF
.	TRBV11-3	.	TRBJ2-6	TGTGCCAGCAGCTTAGGAGTCTCTGGGGCCAACGTCCTGACTTTC	CASSLGVSGANVLTF
.	TRBV6-1	.	TRBJ1-5	TGTGCCAGCAGTGAACTTACAGGGACCATTGATCAGCCCCAGCATTTT	CASSELTGTIDQPQHF
.	TRBV7-2	.	TRBJ1-1	TGTGCCAGCGGGGCTATGAACACTGAAGCTTTCTTT	CASGAMNTEAFF
TRBD2	TRBV5-1	.	TRBJ2-1	TGCGCCAGCAGCTTGACCCTAGCGGGCTACAATGAGCAGTTCTTC	CASSLTLAGYNEQFF
TRBD2	TRBV28	.	TRBJ2-1	TGTGCCAGCAGTTCCGGGACTAGCGGGATTGGTGAGCAGTTCTTC	CASSSGTSGIGEQFF
.	TRBV19	.	TRBJ2-5	TGTGCCAGTAAAGAGAACAGGGCTCAAGAGACCCAGTACTTC	CASKENRAQETQYF
.	TRBV15	.	TRBJ1-1	TGTGCCACCAGCCTCCGGGATGGGGACACTGAAGCTTTCTTT	CATSLRDGDTEAFF
.	TRBV14	.	TRBJ1-1	TGTGCCAGCAGCCGCCGGGATTTGGCTGAAGCTTTCTTT	CASSRRDLAEAFF
TRBD1	TRBV5-1	once	TRBJ2-5	TGCGCCAGCAGTTTAACAGGGGAAGAGACCCAGTACTTC	CASSLTGEETQYF
TRBD1	TRBV28	few	TRBJ1-4	TGTGCCAGCAGTGGGTGGGACAGTGAAAAACTGTTTTTT	CASSGWDSEKLFF
.	TRBV18	.	TRBJ2-5	TGTGCCAGCTCACCCGGGTCGCCCCAAGAGACCCAGTACTTC	CASSPGSPQETQYF
.	TRBV6-5	few	TRBJ1-4	TGTGCCAGCAGTTACTCGAGGACTAATGAAAAACTGTTTTTT	CASSYSRTNEKLFF
.	TRBV7-2	.	TRBJ2-7	TGTGCCAGCAGCCTTGACAGGAGCACCTACGAGCAGTACTTC	CASSLDRSTYEQYF
TRBD1	TRBV18	.	TRBJ1-5	TGTGCCAGCTCGCGGCGCGGGGGACAGGGAATCAATCAGCCCCAGCATTTT	CASSRRGGQGINQPQHF
TRBD1	TRBV2	.	TRBJ2-1	TGTGCCAGGAGGACGGGACAGGGTGAGTTCTTC	CARRTGQGEFF
TRBD1	TRBV6-7	.	TRBJ2-7	TGTGCCAGCAGTGGGACAGGGGCCGAGCAGTACTTC	CASSGTGAEQYF
TRBD1	TRBV19	.	TRBJ1-2	TGTGCCAGTAGGTTCCAGGGGGTTGGAGGCTACACCTTC	CASRFQGVGGYTF
TRBD2	TRBV7-9	.	TRBJ2-2	TGTGCCAGCAGCGCGGGACTAGCGGGAGACACCGGGGAGCTGTTTTTT	CASSAGLAGDTGELFF
.	TRBV28	.	TRBJ2-5	TGTGCCAGCAGACAGGTTCCCCAAGAGACCCAGTACTTC	CASRQVPQETQYF
TRBD1	TRBV28	.	TRBJ1-6	TGTGCCAGCAGTACCCGGACAGGGGGCCGATCACCCCTCCACTTT	CASSTRTGGRSPLHF
TRBD2	TRBV2	.	TRBJ2-5	TGTGCCAGCAGGTCGACTAGCGGGAAACAAGAGACCCAGTACTTC	CASRSTSGKQETQYF
TRBD1	TRBV19	.	TRBJ1-3	TGTGCCAGTAGCCCGGGACAGATCCTAAGCCGTTCAGGAAACACCATATATTTT	CASSPGQILSRSGNTIYF
TRBD1	TRBV5-1	.	TRBJ1-2	TGCGCCAGCAGCCCCAAAACGGACAGGGGAATTTCCCTTCACTATGGCTACACCTTC	CASSPKTDRGISLHYGYTF
.	TRBV9	.	TRBJ2-3	TGTGCCAGCAGCGTAGTCGGGACTTCTAGCACAGATACGCAGTATTTT	CASSVVGTSSTDTQYF
.	TRBV9	.	TRBJ2-2	TGTGCCAGCAGCGTAGTGAGCGGGTTGAACACCGGGGAGCTGTTTTTT	CASSVVSGLNTGELFF
TRBD1	TRBV28	.	TRBJ2-7	TGTGCCAGCAGTTTAAGTTGGTCCGGGACAGGGAAGGACGAGCAGTACTTC	CASSLSWSGTGKDEQYF
.	TRBV21-1	.	TRBJ2-7	TGTGCCAGCAGCAGAGTAAATGTGGGGACAGGGGTGGGTGAGCAGTACTTC	CASSRVNVGTGVGEQYF
TRBD1	TRBV7-2	.	TRBJ1-2	TGTGCCAGCAACACATTAGCGGGGGCAGGGGGCGACTACACCTTC	CASNTLAGAGGDYTF
TRBD1	TRBV9	.	TRBJ1-5	TGTGCCAGCAGCGCCGACAGGGGCGGCAATCAGCCCCAGCATTTT	CASSADRGGNQPQHF
.	TRBV9	once	TRBJ2-5	TGTGCCAGCAGCGCCCCACAGGGAAGGGAGACCCAGTACTTC	CASSAPQGRETQYF
TRBD1	TRBV27	once	TRBJ2-5	TGTGCCAGCAGCTTCAGGGGGCCACCAGAGACCCAGTACTTC	CASSFRGPPETQYF
.	TRBV28	once	TRBJ1-1	TGTGCCTGTGGGGTGGAGGCGACTGAAGCTTTCTTT	CACGVEATEAFF
TRBD1	TRBV7-8	.	TRBJ1-2	TGTGCCAGCAGCACATACGGGACAGCCCTTGGGGGCTATGGCTACACCTTC	CASSTYGTALGGYGYTF
.	TRBV2	.	TRBJ1-1	TGTGCCAGCAGCTATACGGGTACGAACACTGAAGCTTTCTTT	CASSYTGTNTEAFF
.	TRBV28	.	TRBJ1-5	TGTGCCAGCGGCGCCCCGGGACAGCCCCAGCATTTT	CASGAPGQPQHF
.	TRBV7-2	few	TRBJ1-5	TGTGCCAGCAGCTTAGTGGGTAGGGGAGGGTTCCAGCCCCAGCATTTT	CASSLVGRGGFQPQHF
TRBD2	TRBV4-2	.	TRBJ2-1	TGTGCCAGCAGCCAAGACGCCCCTAGCGGGACCTCCTACAATGAGCAGTTCTTC	CASSQDAPSGTSYNEQFF
.	TRBV29-1	few	TRBJ1-5	TGCAGCGGACCACAGTATAGCAATCAGCCCCAGCATTTT	CSGPQYSNQPQHF
.	TRBV19	.	TRBJ1-1	TGTGCCAGCATTAGTACAGGGACGCCGAACACTGAAGCTTTCTTT	CASISTGTPNTEAFF
TRBD2	TRBV6-4	.	TRBJ2-1	TGTGCCAGCAGTGACTCTGAGGGACTAGCGGGATTTAATGAGCAGTTCTTC	CASSDSEGLAGFNEQFF
TRBD1	TRBV5-1	.	TRBJ2-5	TGCGCCAGCAGCCCGGGGACAGGTCAAGAGACCCAGTACTTC	CASSPGTGQETQYF
.	TRBV28	.	TRBJ1-3	TGTGCCAGCAGTTTCTCGGTGCCCACCCGAAACACCATATATTTT	CASSFSVPTRNTIYF
.	TRBV18	.	TRBJ1-1	TGTGCCAGCTCACCCCTCGGTCAGAACACTGAAGCTTTCTTT	CASSPLGQNTEAFF
TRBD2	TRBV25-1	.	TRBJ2-7	TGTGCCAGCAGAGGGACTAGCGGGGGTCGGGCCGAGCAGTACTTC	CASRGTSGGRAEQYF
TRBD1	TRBV7-2	.	TRBJ2-2	TGTGCCAGCAGCACCACAGGGGGCGACGGGGAGCTGTTTTTT	CASSTTGGDGELFF
TRBD2	TRBV28	.	TRBJ2-2	TGTGCCAGCACCACACCCCGTAGCGGGACCGGGGAGCTGTTTTTT	CASTTPRSGTGELFF
TRBD2	TRBV7-2	.	TRBJ2-2	TGTGCCAGCAGACCGACTAGCGGGGTAACCGGGGAGCTGTTTTTT	CASRPTSGVTGELFF
TRBD1	TRBV27	.	TRBJ2-1	TGTGCCAGCACCTGGACAGGGCTGGGGGATGAGCAGTTCTTC	CASTWTGLGDEQFF
.	TRBV30	.	TRBJ2-5	TGTGCCTGGAGTGTAAGCCGGGCCCTTCGATCAGGGCCCGTCCAAGAGACCCAGTACTTC	CAWSVSRALRSGPVQETQYF
.	TRBV30	.	TRBJ2-3	TGTGCCTGGGTACTTCGATCCACCGATACGCAGTATTTT	CAWVLRSTDTQYF
TRBD1	TRBV14	.	TRBJ1-5	TGTGCCAGCAGCCAATCAGGGGGATTGCAGCCCCAGCATTTT	CASSQSGGLQPQHF